The 5 T cell receptor beta chains listed next were all sequenced from one sample in a study of blood T cells in healthy people across ages. The second PCR ran roughly 6 to 11 cycles with a sample-barcoded 5' primer and J-beta primers. TCRdb reanalysed the 5' RACE reads using MiXCR and keeps one entry per CDR3 protein. The sample consists of about 780,000 distinct CDR3 sequences, about 45% of them appearing once. The specimen sequenced was blood. All receptors come from a man older than 75 in good health.

The rearrangement joins TRBV4-1 to TRBJ2-1, with TRBD2 as a possible D gene (6 bases). Per the germline V gene, CDR1 is MGHRA and CDR2 is YSYEKL. The CDR3 runs to 16 residues. Trimming removed 0 bases at V and 4 bases at J, with 13 bases between. This chain's CDR3 is CASSQDHRGSYNEQFF. The DNA for the CDR3 is TGCGCCAGCAGCCAAGATCATCGGGGGAGTTACAATGAGCAGTTCTTC.

V usage is TRBV20-1 and J usage is TRBJ1-4; the match to TRBD1 covers 11 bases. The junction had 10 bases not matched to a gene; V was cut back by 6 bases and J by 7 bases. The V gene's germline CDR1 is DFQATT and CDR2 SNEGSKA (reference sequence). The CDR3 covers 15 residues. The CDR3 is CSASPGTGGREKLFF. CDR3 coding DNA: TGCAGTGCCAGCCCCGGGACAGGGGGTCGTGAAAAACTGTTTTTT.

This clonotype was recorded at least ten times. The rearrangement links TRBV12-3 or TRBV12-4 to TRBJ1-4; 8 bases are shared with TRBD1. The CDR3 consists of 16 residues. V was clipped by 7 bases and J by 6 bases; unmatched bases: 13. In DNA form, the CDR3 reads TGTGCCAGCACCTTGGGGCCGGGACAGGTGTATGAAAAACTGTTTTTT. Its protein product is CASTLGPGQVYEKLFF.

The rearrangement uses TRBV14 and TRBJ2-2; no clear D gene. This CDR3 has 13 amino acids. With 4 bases removed from V and 7 bases from J, the gap between germline ends came to 10 bases. Germline V CDR1 and CDR2: SGHDN, FVKESK. The CDR3 loop is CASSPSLLGELFF. DNA of the CDR3: TGTGCCAGCAGCCCCTCCTTACTCGGGGAGCTGTTTTTT.

J is TRBJ2-3 and V is TRBV10-3; 9 bases match TRBD2. CDR3 size: 14 residues. Trimming took 4 bases from V and 2 from J; bases not matched to a gene: 1. CDR1 and CDR2 (germline): ENHRY, SYGVKD. CDR3 in amino acids: CAISASGTTDTQYF. DNA of the CDR3: TGTGCCATCAGTGCTAGCGGGACCACAGATACGCAGTATTTT.